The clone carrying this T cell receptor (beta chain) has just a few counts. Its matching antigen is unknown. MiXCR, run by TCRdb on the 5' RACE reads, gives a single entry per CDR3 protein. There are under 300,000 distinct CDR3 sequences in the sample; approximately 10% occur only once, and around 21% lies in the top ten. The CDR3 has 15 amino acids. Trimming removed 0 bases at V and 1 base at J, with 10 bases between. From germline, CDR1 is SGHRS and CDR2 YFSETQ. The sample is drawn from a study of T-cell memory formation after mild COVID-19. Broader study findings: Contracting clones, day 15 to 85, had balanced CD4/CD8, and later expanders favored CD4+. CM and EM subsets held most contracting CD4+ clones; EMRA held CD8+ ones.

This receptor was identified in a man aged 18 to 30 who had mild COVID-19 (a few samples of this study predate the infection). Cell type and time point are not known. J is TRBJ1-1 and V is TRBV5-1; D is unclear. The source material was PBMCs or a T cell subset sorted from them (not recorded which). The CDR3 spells CASSLVGIPNTEAFF. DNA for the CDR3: TGCGCCAGCAGCTTGGTGGGGATCCCGAACACTGAAGCTTTCTTT.